Here is one TCR beta chain with its context. The same CDR3 also results from other DNA sequences found in this sample. The length of the CDR3 is 13 residues. V lost 3 bases and J lost 1, with 7 bases in between. Germline V gene lookup returns CDR1 KGHSH and CDR2 LQKENI. The data derive from a study of blood T cell repertoires in COVID-19. The overall study: Some COVID-19 samples were acute and others convalescent; all came from the United States, Italy and Spain.

Generated by immunoSEQ multiplex PCR, the TCRdb table keeps only in-frame clones and is missing some. This table holds approximately 58,000 clones, 65% to 85% found once. The TCR was taken from a man aged 65 to 79 with active or convalescent COVID-19. The sequenced sample consisted of peripheral blood. The chain has TRBV18 and TRBJ2-7; D call uncertain. The CDR3 region is CASSPQESYEQYF. In nucleotides, the CDR3 is TGTGCCAGCTCACCTCAGGAATCCTACGAGCAGTACTTC.